This T cell receptor beta chain stems from a study of T cells in Graves' hyperthyroidism and ophthalmopathy. General study points: The authors' 13 V-J model separated ophthalmopathy from stable hyperthyroidism.

Clinicians diagnosed patients from clinical symptoms, serum thyroxine and TRAb, thyroid ultrasound and orbital computed tomography. A remark on this clonotype: Antigen: not known.

V was clipped by 0 bases and J by 9 bases, with 12 bases between them. The CDR3 contains 14 residues. Germline V gives CDR1 SGHRS, CDR2 YFSETQ. RNA transcripts gave rise to amplified TCR beta CDR3 regions. The TCR CDR3 was amplified in a first-round RT-PCR using the HTBI primer set. MiXCR, run by TCRdb on the multiplex PCR reads, gives a single entry per CDR3 protein. The sample has 600,000 to 650,000 distinct CDR3 sequences, less than 25% seen once. The sequencing sample was made of blood. The sequence came from a man aged 25 to 40 with Graves' ophthalmopathy. This rearrangement joins TRBV5-1 to TRBJ1-4; D is ambiguous. This CDR3 reads CASSLDPSPQKLFF. The CDR3 nucleotides read TGCGCCAGCAGCTTGGACCCCTCTCCCCAAAAACTGTTTTTT.